This entry lists 5 T cell receptor beta chains sequenced from one sample in a study of T cell responses to AZD1222 COVID-19 vaccine. The assay was immunoSEQ multiplex PCR, and TCRdb's table has in-frame clones only and misses some. The top ten clones hold less than 3% of a sample with about 180,000 clones, about 92% of them seen once. Sequencing was performed on peripheral blood, taken on day 0 of AZD1222 vaccination. These receptors came from an adult in good health.

The chain employs TRBV6-6 and TRBJ1-1; maybe TRBD1 (6 bases). Per germline, CDR1 MNHNY and CDR2 SVGAGI (reference sequence). This CDR3 has 14 amino acids. The V gene lost 2 bases and the J gene lost 3 bases, with 10 bases spanning the gap. The CDR3 reads CASSYGRGDTEAFF. CDR3 DNA sequence: TGTGCCAGCAGTTACGGGAGGGGGGACACTGAAGCTTTCTTT.

The table lists this clone with a count of one. V gene TRBV21-1 combines with J gene TRBJ2-7; the D call in the table, TRBD2, was not verified against the DNA. TRBV21-1 is noted as a pseudogene. The CDR3 is made up of 16 amino acids. CDR3 in amino acids: CASSNCGSGGNYEQYF. The CDR3 coding sequence is TGTGCCAGCAGCAATTGTGGGAGCGGGGGAAACTACGAGCAGTACTTC.

The chain links TRBV5-6 to TRBJ1-2, with unresolved D. Trimming removed 1 base from V and 6 bases from J, with 16 bases in between. This CDR3 has 15 residues. Germline loops: CDR1 SGHDT, CDR2 YYEEEE. CDR3 residues: CASSLSLEDFNGYTF. The CDR3 bases are TGTGCCAGCAGCTTGAGTTTGGAGGACTTCAATGGCTACACCTTC.

This clone was seen only once. This chain connects TRBV7-9 to TRBJ1-2; D ambiguous. V gave up 3 bases and J gave up 8 bases, with 7 bases separating them. The CDR3 loop spans 11 amino acids. Germline CDR1 is SEHNR and CDR2 is FQNEAQ (reference sequence). The DNA of the CDR3 is TGTGCCAGCAGCTTCGGGTTGGGCTACACCTTC. Protein product: CASSFGLGYTF.

The chain is built from TRBV9 and TRBJ2-5, with 7 bases identical to TRBD1. Germline V CDR1 and CDR2: SGDLS, YYNGEE. The CDR3 spans 14 residues. V was clipped by 4 bases and J by 2 bases; unmatched bases: 5. The CDR3, as DNA: TGTGCCAGCAGCCGGACAGGTTCGCAAGAGACCCAGTACTTC. It specifies CASSRTGSQETQYF. Full variable domain (rest looked up from reference TRBV9 and TRBJ2-5): DSGVTQTPKHLITATGQRVTLRCSPRSGDLSVYWYQQSLDQGLQFLIQYYNGEERAKGNILERFSAQQFPDLHSELNLSSLELGDSALYFCASSRTGSQETQYFGPGTRLLVL.